The next 16 T cell receptor beta chains were all read from a single sample in a study of cytomegalovirus exposure and HLA in healthy donors. Clones were read by immunoSEQ multiplex PCR, and TCRdb kept only the in-frame ones, dropping some. Of roughly 140,000 clones listed, around 88% are singletons. The sample comprised PBMCs. All receptors derive from a woman younger than 35 in good health and CMV-seropositive.

The V call is TRBV19, the J call TRBJ2-1; 7 positions agree with TRBD2. With 4 bases clipped from V and 3 bases from J, the junction kept 9 bases outside the gene matches. This CDR3 has 16 amino acids. CDR1 and CDR2 (germline): LNHDA, SQIVND (reference sequence). CDR3 DNA sequence: TGTGCCAGTAGTACCCAAAAAGCGGGGATCTACAATGAGCAGTTCTTC. Translation gives CASSTQKAGIYNEQFF.

Here the CDR3 reads CASSLGAPFEQFF. The CDR3 bases are TGTGCCAGCAGTTTGGGGGCCCCGTTTGAGCAGTTCTTC. This chain connects TRBV27 to TRBJ2-1; D might be TRBD1 (6 bases). Germline V gives CDR1 MNHEY, CDR2 SMNVEV (reference sequence). Trimming removed 3 bases from V and 9 bases from J, with 12 bases in between. CDR3 size: 13 residues.

The chain employs TRBV10-3 and TRBJ2-1; D is perhaps TRBD2 (7 bases). This CDR3 comprises 12 residues. The ends were cut back, 9 bases at V and 6 bases at J, with 12 bases in the middle. Germline lookup yields CDR1 ENHRY and CDR2 SYGVKD. DNA of the CDR3: TGTGCCATTTGGGGGGGGCTCAATGAGCAGTTCTTC. The encoded protein is CAIWGGLNEQFF.

V gene TRBV28 combines with J gene TRBJ1-4, with D unclear. Germline CDR1 MDHEN, CDR2 SYDVKM. Trimming removed 2 bases from V and 4 bases from J, with 23 bases in between. The CDR3 has 19 residues. The CDR3 spells CASSLPNPLGRGDNEKLFF. DNA for the CDR3: TGTGCCAGCAGTTTACCCAATCCTCTGGGCCGGGGTGATAATGAAAAACTGTTTTTT. The complete variable domain, with remaining parts taken from reference TRBV28 and TRBJ1-4, reads DVKVTQSSRYLVKRTGEKVFLECVQDMDHENMFWYRQDPGLGLRLIYFSYDVKMKEKGDIPEGYSVSREKKERFSLILESASTNQTSMYLCASSLPNPLGRGDNEKLFFGSGTQLSVL.

The J gene is TRBJ1-1, the V gene TRBV11-2, with TRBD1 matching 8 bases. The CDR3 is 16 residues long. J was trimmed by 5 bases and V by 5 bases; bases with no gene match: 13. The germline V gene has CDR1 SGHAT and CDR2 FQNNGV. In nucleotides, the CDR3 is TGTGCCAGCAGCCCTCGGGCCAGGGGGCTAGAGACTGAAGCTTTCTTT. Protein: CASSPRARGLETEAFF.

The chain links TRBV5-4 to TRBJ2-7; possible D gene TRBD2, 6 bases. The CDR3 consists of 14 residues. Germline V gene sequence: CDR1 SGHNT, CDR2 YYREEE (reference sequence). Trimming removed 0 bases from V and 7 bases from J, with 14 bases in between. In nucleotides, the CDR3 is TGTGCCAGCAGCTTGGGACTAGAATTGGGTGAGCAGTACTTC. Translated: CASSLGLELGEQYF.

The chain recombines TRBV11-3 with TRBJ2-1; D remains ambiguous. Deletions cut 4 bases from V and 6 bases from J, with 7 bases between. CDR3 length: 12 amino acids. Germline assignment: CDR1 SGHNT and CDR2 YENEEA. In nucleotides, the CDR3 is TGTGCCAGCAGCTCTTCTCTCAATGAGCAGTTCTTC. Residues: CASSSSLNEQFF.

The genes are TRBV4-1 and TRBJ1-1; maybe TRBD1 (6 bases). CDR3 length: 15 amino acids. Germline loops: CDR1 MGHRA, CDR2 YSYEKL. V lost 3 bases to trimming and J lost 5 bases, with 16 bases between them. In DNA form, the CDR3 reads TGCGCCAGCAGCCAGCCCTTACAGGGTTATACTGAAGCTTTCTTT. Translated, it gives CASSQPLQGYTEAFF.

The V gene is TRBV7-9, the J gene TRBJ1-4, with D possibly being TRBD1 (6 bases). Germline V lookup: CDR1 SEHNR, CDR2 FQNEAQ (reference sequence). The CDR3 has 13 amino acids. Trimming stripped 3 bases from V and 7 bases from J, with 9 bases between. The CDR3 region is CASSLGAAEKLFF. In DNA, the CDR3 is TGTGCCAGCAGCTTGGGGGCGGCTGAAAAACTGTTTTTT.

This clone was observed a single time. The genes are TRBV6-1 and TRBJ1-1; D remains ambiguous. V was pared by 11 bases and J by 11 bases, with 18 bases between. The germline V gene encodes CDR1 MNHNS and CDR2 SASEGT. The CDR3 covers 11 residues. The CDR3 region is CACYLAISAFF. For the CDR3, the DNA is TGTGCCTGTTACCTAGCTATCTCTGCTTTCTTT.

The chain couples TRBV10-3 to TRBJ2-1; tentative D call: TRBD2 (7 bases). Deletions cut 10 bases from V and 4 bases from J, with 20 bases between. Germline values: CDR1 ENHRY, CDR2 SYGVKD. The CDR3 is made up of 15 amino acids. CDR3: CATHAGGATYNEQFF. The CDR3 nucleotides read TGTGCCACCCACGCTGGGGGGGCAACTTACAATGAGCAGTTCTTC.

This chain uses TRBV10-3 with TRBJ2-2; 7 positions agree with TRBD1. V dropped 6 bases and J dropped 6; count of bases not matched to a gene: 7. Germline V gene lookup returns CDR1 ENHRY and CDR2 SYGVKD. The CDR3 sequence is 14 residues long. CDR3 DNA: TGTGCCATCAGAGAACAGGGGATAGCCGGGGAGCTGTTTTTT. Encoded protein: CAIREQGIAGELFF.

This clone was seen a few times. The chain is built from TRBV7-8 and TRBJ1-5; D is perhaps TRBD1 (5 bases). Germline V lookup: CDR1 SGHVS, CDR2 FQNEAQ. This CDR3 contains 13 residues. V lost 1 base to trimming and J lost 5 bases, with 6 bases between them. The CDR3 bases are TGTGCCAGCAGCTTAGGGGGCCATCAGCCCCAGCATTTT. Protein: CASSLGGHQPQHF.

J is TRBJ1-2 and V is TRBV5-5, with TRBD1 matching 7 bases. CDR1 SGHKS and CDR2 YYEKEE come from the germline V gene (reference sequence). This CDR3 contains 15 residues. J was trimmed by 4 bases and V by 2 bases; bases with no gene match: 8. The CDR3 loop is CASSFTGDTGYGYTF. The CDR3 DNA follows: TGTGCCAGCAGCTTTACAGGGGACACCGGCTATGGCTACACCTTC.

The V call is TRBV29-1, the J call TRBJ2-3, with D perhaps TRBD1 (5 bases). The V gene lost 0 bases and the J gene lost 12 bases, with 10 bases spanning the gap. The length of the CDR3 is 11 residues. CDR1 and CDR2 (germline): SQVTM, ANQGSEA. In nucleotides, the CDR3 is TGCAGCGTTGAAGATACAGGTCCACAGTATTTT. It yields the protein CSVEDTGPQYF.

The V gene is TRBV7-2, the J gene TRBJ2-5; possible D gene TRBD2, 6 bases. Germline V gives CDR1 SGHTA, CDR2 FQGNSA. The CDR3 has 16 residues. Between the trimmed V and J ends, which lost 1 base and 3 bases, there was a span of 15 bases. This chain's CDR3 is CASSLVGGGLKETQYF. For the CDR3, the DNA is TGTGCCAGCAGCTTAGTAGGTGGGGGACTGAAAGAGACCCAGTACTTC.